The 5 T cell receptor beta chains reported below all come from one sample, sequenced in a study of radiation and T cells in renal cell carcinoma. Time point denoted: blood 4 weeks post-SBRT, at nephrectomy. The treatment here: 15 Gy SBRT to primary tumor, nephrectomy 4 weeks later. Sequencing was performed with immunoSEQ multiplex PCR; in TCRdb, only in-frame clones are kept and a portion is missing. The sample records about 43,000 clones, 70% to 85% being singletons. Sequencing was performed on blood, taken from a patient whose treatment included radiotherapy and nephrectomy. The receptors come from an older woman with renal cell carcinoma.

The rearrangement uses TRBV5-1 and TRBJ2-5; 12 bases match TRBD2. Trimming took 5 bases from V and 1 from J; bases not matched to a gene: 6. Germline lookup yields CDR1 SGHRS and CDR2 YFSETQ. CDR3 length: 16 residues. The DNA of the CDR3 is TGCGCCAGCAGTCGAGGACTAGCGGGGAGCCAAGAGACCCAGTACTTC. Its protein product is CASSRGLAGSQETQYF.

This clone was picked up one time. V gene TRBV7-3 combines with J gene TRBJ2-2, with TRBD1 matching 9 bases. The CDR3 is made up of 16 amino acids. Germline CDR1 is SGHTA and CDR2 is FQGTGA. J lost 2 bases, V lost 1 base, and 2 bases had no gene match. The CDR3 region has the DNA TGTGCCAGCAGCTTAATGGGACAGGGTAACACCGGGGAGCTGTTTTTT. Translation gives CASSLMGQGNTGELFF. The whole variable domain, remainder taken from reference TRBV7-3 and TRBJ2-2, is GAGVSQTPSNKVTEKGKYVELRCDPISGHTALYWYRQSLGQGPEFLIYFQGTGAADDSGLPNDRFFAVRPEGSVSTLKIQRTERGDSAVYLCASSLMGQGNTGELFFGEGSRLTVL.

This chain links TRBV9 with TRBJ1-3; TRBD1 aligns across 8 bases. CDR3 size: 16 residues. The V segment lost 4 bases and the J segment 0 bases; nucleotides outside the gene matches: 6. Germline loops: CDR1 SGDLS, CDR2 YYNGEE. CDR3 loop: CASSLTGGSSGNTIYF. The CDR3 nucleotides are TGTGCCAGCAGCCTTACAGGGGGGAGCTCTGGAAACACCATATATTTT.

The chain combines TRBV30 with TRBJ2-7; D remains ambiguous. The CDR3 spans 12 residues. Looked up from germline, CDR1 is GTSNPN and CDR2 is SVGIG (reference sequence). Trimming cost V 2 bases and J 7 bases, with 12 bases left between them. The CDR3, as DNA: TGTGCCTGGAGTCCCCCTTCATGGGAGCAGTACTTC. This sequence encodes CAWSPPSWEQYF. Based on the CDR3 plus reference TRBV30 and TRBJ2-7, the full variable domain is SQTIHQWPATLVQPVGSPLSLECTVEGTSNPNLYWYRQAAGRGLQLLFYSVGIGQISSEVPQNLSASRPQDRQFILSSKKLLLSDSGFYLCAWSPPSWEQYFGPGTRLTVT.

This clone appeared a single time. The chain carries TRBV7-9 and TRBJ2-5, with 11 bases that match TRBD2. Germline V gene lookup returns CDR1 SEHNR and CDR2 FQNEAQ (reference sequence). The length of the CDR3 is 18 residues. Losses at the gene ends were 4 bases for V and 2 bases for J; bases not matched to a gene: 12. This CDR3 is CASSYVTSGSYEQETQYF. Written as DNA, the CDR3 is TGTGCCAGCAGCTATGTTACTAGCGGGAGCTATGAACAAGAGACCCAGTACTTC. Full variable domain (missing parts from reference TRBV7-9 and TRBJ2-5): DTGVSQNPRHKITKRGQNVTFRCDPISEHNRLYWYRQTLGQGPEFLTYFQNEAQLEKSRLLSDRFSAERPKGSFSTLEIQRTEQGDSAMYLCASSYVTSGSYEQETQYFGPGTRLLVL.